The rows below give T cell receptor beta chains drawn from one sample of a study of T cell responses to AZD1222 COVID-19 vaccine. Profiling relied on immunoSEQ multiplex PCR, and the TCRdb table lists in-frame clones only, not all of them. Here the sample spans about 120,000 clones, roughly 87% being singletons. The material sequenced was peripheral blood, taken on day 0 of AZD1222 vaccination. These receptors originate from an adult in good health. CDR3s include the opening cysteine and the closing phenylalanine or tryptophan. Each record gives: J gene, D gene, V gene, clone size, CDR3 protein, CDR3 DNA. The D gene is left open where the match is weak. Clone size appears in some rows only: once, few, many, or a class for an expanded clone.

TRBJ1-4 - TRBV6-5 - CASRPGLRGEKLFF TGTGCCAGCAGACCCGGGCTTCGTGGGGAAAAACTGTTTTTT
TRBJ1-1 - TRBV5-1 - CASSPGDQMNTEAFF TGCGCCAGCAGCCCTGGGGACCAGATGAACACTGAAGCTTTCTTT
TRBJ1-2 - TRBV27 - CASRAMGGFNYGYTF TGTGCCAGCAGGGCGATGGGGGGCTTTAACTATGGCTACACCTTC
TRBJ2-7 - TRBV20-1 once CSARAAHEQYF TGCAGTGCTAGAGCTGCCCACGAGCAGTACTTC
TRBJ2-2 - TRBV5-6 - CASSLTPGVDTGELFF TGTGCCAGCAGCTTGACACCGGGGGTCGACACCGGGGAGCTGTTTTTT
TRBJ1-6 - TRBV19 - CASSRDTDSPLHF TGTGCCAGTAGTAGGGATACCGATTCACCCCTCCACTTT
TRBJ1-4 TRBD1 TRBV4-1 - CASSRTTGVTNEKLFF TGCGCCAGCAGCCGGACGACAGGGGTTACCAATGAAAAACTGTTTTTT
TRBJ2-1 - TRBV6-4 - CASRRTASSYNEQFF TGTGCCAGCAGGAGGACTGCTAGCTCCTACAATGAGCAGTTCTTC
TRBJ1-2 - TRBV6-5 - CASRNTGYDGYTF TGTGCCAGCAGGAACACAGGGTACGATGGCTACACCTTC
TRBJ2-7 - TRBV27 - CATSPRGTSYEQYF TGTGCCACTTCCCCCCGGGGAACATCCTACGAGCAGTACTTC
TRBJ1-2 TRBD1 TRBV5-4 - CASSPGGFGYTF TGTGCCAGCAGCCCAGGGGGCTTTGGCTACACCTTC
TRBJ1-1 - TRBV11-2 - CASNPVRRNTEAFF TGTGCCAGCAACCCAGTTCGGAGGAACACTGAAGCTTTCTTT
TRBJ2-7 - TRBV5-1 - CASSLDTGSEQYF TGCGCCAGCAGCTTAGACACAGGTTCCGAGCAGTACTTC
TRBJ2-7 - TRBV5-1 - CASSLGSASYEQYF TGCGCCAGCAGCTTGGGTTCAGCCAGCTACGAGCAGTACTTC
TRBJ1-6 - TRBV7-2 - CASRSVGQRYNSPLHF TGTGCCAGCAGGTCGGTGGGCCAGAGATATAATTCACCCCTCCACTTT
TRBJ1-1 - TRBV15 - CATSRGPGQMNTEAFF TGTGCCACCAGCAGAGGCCCCGGACAGATGAACACTGAAGCTTTCTTT
TRBJ1-6 - TRBV5-1 - CASSLMGGTNSPLHF TGCGCCAGCAGCTTGATGGGGGGGACCAATTCACCCCTCCACTTT
TRBJ1-1 - TRBV6-5 - CASSYVQGGTEAFF TGTGCCAGCAGTTACGTGCAGGGCGGGACTGAAGCTTTCTTT
TRBJ1-3 - TRBV24-1 - CATSDQGTGNSGNTIYF TGTGCCACCAGTGACCAAGGAACAGGCAACTCTGGAAACACCATATATTTT
TRBJ1-2 TRBD1 TRBV19 - CASSSSRDSPYGYTF TGTGCCAGTAGTAGCTCTCGGGACAGCCCCTATGGCTACACCTTC
TRBJ1-1 - TRBV5-1 - CASTLDGLNTEAFF TGCGCCAGCACCCTAGACGGGTTGAACACTGAAGCTTTCTTT
TRBJ1-1 TRBD1 TRBV27 - CASSWTGENTEAFF TGTGCCAGCAGTTGGACAGGGGAGAACACTGAAGCTTTCTTT
TRBJ1-2 - TRBV7-9 - CASSSQGTANYGYTF TGTGCCAGCAGCTCACAGGGAACTGCTAACTATGGCTACACCTTC
TRBJ2-7 - TRBV7-8 - CASSLAWGEQYF TGTGCCAGCAGCTTAGCGTGGGGCGAGCAGTACTTC
TRBJ1-2 - TRBV5-1 few CASSLEGGGYTF TGCGCCAGCAGCTTGGAGGGGGGAGGCTACACCTTC
TRBJ2-3 - TRBV29-1 - CSVPWGATDTQYF TGCAGCGTGCCCTGGGGAGCCACAGATACGCAGTATTTT
TRBJ1-6 - TRBV19 - CARPPGPWISF TGTGCCCGCCCTCCGGGACCGTGGATTAGCTTT
TRBJ2-7 TRBD1 TRBV3-1/TRBV3-2 few CASSHPIRGRFEQYF TGTGCCAGCAGCCACCCAATAAGGGGGCGGTTCGAGCAGTACTTC
TRBJ2-7 - TRBV10-3 - CATAGRETYEQYF TGTGCCACCGCGGGCCGGGAAACCTACGAGCAGTACTTC
TRBJ1-6 - TRBV3-1/TRBV3-2 - CASAMGGSRNNSPLHF TGTGCCAGCGCCATGGGGGGGAGTAGAAATAATTCACCCCTCCACTTT
TRBJ2-2 - TRBV10-2 - CAAAGGEMNTGELFF TGCGCAGCAGCAGGCGGAGAGATGAACACCGGGGAGCTGTTTTTT
TRBJ1-6 - TRBV5-1 - CASSLESSPLHF TGCGCCAGCAGCTTGGAAAGTTCACCCCTCCACTTT
TRBJ1-2 TRBD1 TRBV6-5 - CASNAGTGNYGYTF TGTGCCAGCAACGCCGGGACAGGGAACTATGGCTACACCTTC
TRBJ1-3 TRBD1 TRBV7-2 few CASSLGPGGDGNTIYF TGTGCCAGCAGCTTAGGCCCAGGGGGAGACGGAAACACCATATATTTT
TRBJ1-2 TRBD1 TRBV7-2 - CASSSPGQGVYGYTF TGTGCCAGCAGCTCCCCGGGACAGGGGGTTTATGGCTACACCTTC
TRBJ2-3 TRBD1 TRBV5-4 - CASSPGDRGTDTQYF TGTGCCAGCAGCCCTGGCGACAGGGGGACAGATACGCAGTATTTT
TRBJ1-5 TRBD1 TRBV5-1 - CASRTGVNQPQHF TGCGCCAGCCGGACAGGGGTCAATCAGCCCCAGCATTTT
TRBJ1-6 - TRBV18 - CASSLTYRAQGHSPLHF TGTGCCAGCTCACTAACTTACAGGGCCCAGGGACATTCACCCCTCCACTTT
TRBJ1-1 - TRBV9 - CASSVADGNTEAFF TGTGCCAGCAGCGTAGCGGATGGGAACACTGAAGCTTTCTTT
TRBJ1-1 TRBD1 TRBV9 - CASSVLPGQGTEAFF TGTGCCAGCAGCGTGCTCCCGGGACAGGGGACTGAAGCTTTCTTT
TRBJ2-1 - TRBV7-9 - CASSLDPAAGQFF TGTGCCAGCAGCTTAGACCCCGCGGCGGGGCAGTTCTTC
TRBJ1-2 - TRBV4-3 - CASSQGRNYGYTF TGCGCCAGCAGCCAAGGACGGAACTATGGCTACACCTTC
TRBJ1-5 - TRBV2 - CASSERVGSQPQHF TGTGCCAGCAGTGAAAGGGTAGGGAGTCAGCCCCAGCATTTT
TRBJ1-1 - TRBV5-4 - CASSLDGRRAFF TGTGCCAGCAGCTTGGATGGCCGCCGAGCTTTCTTT
TRBJ2-5 - TRBV6-5 - CASSPADWETQYF TGTGCCAGCAGTCCTGCAGACTGGGAGACCCAGTACTTC
TRBJ2-1 - TRBV3-1/TRBV3-2 - CASSHGGPAYNEQFF TGTGCCAGCAGCCACGGGGGACCGGCTTACAATGAGCAGTTCTTC
TRBJ2-3 TRBD2 TRBV4-1 - CASSQDGLAGADTQYF TGCGCCAGCAGCCAAGATGGACTAGCGGGGGCAGATACGCAGTATTTT
TRBJ2-7 - TRBV6-5 few CASQLQGGTYEQYF TGTGCCAGCCAACTGCAGGGAGGTACCTACGAGCAGTACTTC
TRBJ2-7 - TRBV6-2/TRBV6-3 - CASSTAGEQYF TGTGCCAGCAGTACCGCAGGCGAGCAGTACTTC
TRBJ2-5 TRBD2 TRBV4-2 - CASSTRGAPETQYF TGTGCCAGCAGCACGCGGGGGGCCCCGGAGACCCAGTACTTC
TRBJ2-7 - TRBV2 few CASSVRDGTYEQYF TGTGCCAGCAGCGTTAGGGACGGAACCTACGAGCAGTACTTC
TRBJ2-5 TRBD2 TRBV6-5 - CASSYSGTSVGETQYF TGTGCCAGCAGTTATTCCGGGACTAGCGTGGGGGAGACCCAGTACTTC
TRBJ1-3 - TRBV6-4 - CASSDAGRVWAGNTIYF TGTGCCAGCAGTGACGCCGGCAGGGTATGGGCTGGAAACACCATATATTTT
TRBJ2-7 - TRBV2 - CASRSLERGPSYEQYF TGTGCCAGCAGGTCCCTTGAGAGGGGACCCTCCTACGAGCAGTACTTC
TRBJ2-5 - TRBV5-1 - CASSLSRDQETQYF TGCGCCAGCAGCTTATCCAGGGACCAAGAGACCCAGTACTTC